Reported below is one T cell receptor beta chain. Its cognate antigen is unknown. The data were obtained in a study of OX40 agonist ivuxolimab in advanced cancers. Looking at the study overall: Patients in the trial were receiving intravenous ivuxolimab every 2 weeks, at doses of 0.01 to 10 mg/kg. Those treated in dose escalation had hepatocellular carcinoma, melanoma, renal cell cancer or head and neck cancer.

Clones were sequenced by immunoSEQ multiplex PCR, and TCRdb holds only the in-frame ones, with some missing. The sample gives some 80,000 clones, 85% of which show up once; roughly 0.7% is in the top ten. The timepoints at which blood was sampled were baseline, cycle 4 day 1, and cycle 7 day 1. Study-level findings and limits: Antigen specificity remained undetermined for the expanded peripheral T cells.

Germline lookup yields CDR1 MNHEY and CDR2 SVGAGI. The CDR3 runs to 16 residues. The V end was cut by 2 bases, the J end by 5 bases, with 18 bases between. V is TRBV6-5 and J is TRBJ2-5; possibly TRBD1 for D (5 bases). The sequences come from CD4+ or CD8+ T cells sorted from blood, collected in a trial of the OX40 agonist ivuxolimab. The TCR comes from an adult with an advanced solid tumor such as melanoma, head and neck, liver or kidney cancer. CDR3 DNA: TGTGCCAGCAGTTACGGAAGGGGAAGGGTGGGGGAGACCCAGTACTTC. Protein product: CASSYGRGRVGETQYF.